A selection of T cell receptor beta chains follows, all from one sample in a study of shared clonotypes between healthy human individuals. Method: immunoSEQ multiplex PCR; TCRdb's copy keeps in-frame clones and lacks some. The sample yields over 400,000 clones, roughly 80% seen once. Material: PBMCs. The source of these receptors is a woman aged 40 to 49 in good health. Some clones in this sample may be carry-over from other donors' samples. The CDR3 runs from the conserved cysteine through the conserved F or W. A D gene is named only where the DNA matches it firmly. Clone size is not always given. Where it is, it says once, few, many or a class for expanded clones.

clone size: few; J gene: TRBJ1-5; V gene: TRBV4-1; D gene: NA; CDR3 DNA: TGCGCCAGCAGCCAAGATAGGACTGGGCGGACGGCGAATAGGCAGCCCCAGCATTTT; CDR3 protein: CASSQDRTGRTANRQPQHF
clone size: NA; J gene: TRBJ1-1; V gene: TRBV2; D gene: NA; CDR3 DNA: TGTGCCAGCCTCGACCCCGGCGACACTGAAGCTTTCTTT; CDR3 protein: CASLDPGDTEAFF
clone size: many; J gene: TRBJ1-2; V gene: TRBV10-3; D gene: NA; CDR3 DNA: TGTGCCATCAGTGAAGGACAGATTGCTGGCTACACCTTC; CDR3 protein: CAISEGQIAGYTF
clone size: NA; J gene: TRBJ1-4; V gene: TRBV7-2; D gene: NA; CDR3 DNA: TGTGCCAGCAGCCTTGGACTTTACAGGGAAAAACTGTTTTTT; CDR3 protein: CASSLGLYREKLFF
clone size: NA; J gene: TRBJ2-7; V gene: TRBV18; D gene: NA; CDR3 DNA: TGTGCCAGCTCACCAATGGCAGAAGGCGAGCAGTACTTC; CDR3 protein: CASSPMAEGEQYF
clone size: NA; J gene: TRBJ2-6; V gene: TRBV28; D gene: NA; CDR3 DNA: TGTGCCAGCAGTTTCTTGGGATCTGGGGCCAACGTCCTGACTTTC; CDR3 protein: CASSFLGSGANVLTF
clone size: NA; J gene: TRBJ2-7; V gene: TRBV6-6; D gene: NA; CDR3 DNA: TGTGCCAGCAGCCTTACCGGGACTGACTCCTACGAGCAGTACTTC; CDR3 protein: CASSLTGTDSYEQYF
clone size: NA; J gene: TRBJ2-7; V gene: TRBV6-6; D gene: NA; CDR3 DNA: TGTGCCAGCAGTTACGGAACTTCCGTGGCCTACGAGCAGTACTTC; CDR3 protein: CASSYGTSVAYEQYF
clone size: NA; J gene: TRBJ2-1; V gene: TRBV10-2; D gene: TRBD2; CDR3 DNA: TGCGCCAGCAGTGTTGGGACTAGCTCATGGGGCAATGAGCAGTTCTTC; CDR3 protein: CASSVGTSSWGNEQFF
clone size: NA; J gene: TRBJ2-7; V gene: TRBV7-2; D gene: NA; CDR3 DNA: TGTGCCAGCAGCTTAGATGCGACTAGGGGCTACGAGCAGTACTTC; CDR3 protein: CASSLDATRGYEQYF
clone size: NA; J gene: TRBJ2-1; V gene: TRBV20-1; D gene: NA; CDR3 DNA: TGCAGTGCGGTAGAAAATGAGCAGTTCTTC; CDR3 protein: CSAVENEQFF
clone size: NA; J gene: TRBJ2-7; V gene: TRBV5-4; D gene: TRBD1; CDR3 DNA: TGTGCCAGCAGCTTGAAGGTTAGCCAGGGGGCTTCCTACGAGCAGTACTTC; CDR3 protein: CASSLKVSQGASYEQYF
clone size: NA; J gene: TRBJ2-4; V gene: TRBV25-1; D gene: NA; CDR3 DNA: TGTGCCAGCAGTCCCACAGGGTTGGACATTCAGTACTTC; CDR3 protein: CASSPTGLDIQYF
clone size: many; J gene: TRBJ1-1; V gene: TRBV5-6; D gene: NA; CDR3 DNA: TGTGCCAGCAGCTATGGGCCGGGCCGTGACACTGAAGCTTTCTTT; CDR3 protein: CASSYGPGRDTEAFF
clone size: NA; J gene: TRBJ1-5; V gene: TRBV18; D gene: NA; CDR3 DNA: TGTGCCAGCTCACCATTGGCAGTCAATCAGCCCCAGCATTTT; CDR3 protein: CASSPLAVNQPQHF
clone size: NA; J gene: TRBJ1-1; V gene: TRBV2; D gene: NA; CDR3 DNA: TGTGCCAGCGGCTACCGGGCCCGGAACACTGAAGCTTTCTTT; CDR3 protein: CASGYRARNTEAFF
clone size: NA; J gene: TRBJ1-2; V gene: TRBV28; D gene: TRBD1; CDR3 DNA: TGTGCCAGCAGGTCCGGGACAGGGGCAAGCGGCTACACCTTC; CDR3 protein: CASRSGTGASGYTF
clone size: NA; J gene: TRBJ2-7; V gene: TRBV20-1; D gene: NA; CDR3 DNA: TGCAGTGCTCCCACGGATTACGAGCAGTACTTC; CDR3 protein: CSAPTDYEQYF
clone size: NA; J gene: TRBJ1-1; V gene: TRBV20-1; D gene: NA; CDR3 DNA: TGCAGTGCTAGAGTTAATGCTGAAGCTTTCTTT; CDR3 protein: CSARVNAEAFF
clone size: NA; J gene: TRBJ1-5; V gene: TRBV10-3; D gene: TRBD1; CDR3 DNA: TGTGCCATCAGGGACAGGGGGGGTGATCAGCCCCAGCATTTT; CDR3 protein: CAIRDRGGDQPQHF
clone size: once; J gene: TRBJ1-5; V gene: TRBV6-1; D gene: TRBD1; CDR3 DNA: TGTGCCAGCAGTGAAACAGGGGACAATCAGCCCCAGCATTTT; CDR3 protein: CASSETGDNQPQHF
clone size: NA; J gene: TRBJ1-2; V gene: TRBV2; D gene: NA; CDR3 DNA: TGTGCCAGCAGTGAAGCGGCCACTATCTATGGCTACACCTTC; CDR3 protein: CASSEAATIYGYTF
clone size: NA; J gene: TRBJ2-6; V gene: TRBV11-2; D gene: NA; CDR3 DNA: TGTGCCAGCAGCGCTGCCAACGTCCTGACTTTC; CDR3 protein: CASSAANVLTF
clone size: NA; J gene: TRBJ2-2; V gene: TRBV19; D gene: NA; CDR3 DNA: TGTGCCAGTAGGCGGACGGGCCTAAACACCGGGGAGCTGTTTTTT; CDR3 protein: CASRRTGLNTGELFF
clone size: NA; J gene: TRBJ2-1; V gene: TRBV18; D gene: NA; CDR3 DNA: TGTGCCAGCTCACCGATCAAGACGGGGAATGAGCAGTTCTTC; CDR3 protein: CASSPIKTGNEQFF
clone size: NA; J gene: TRBJ1-2; V gene: TRBV4-1; D gene: NA; CDR3 DNA: TGCGCCAGCAGCCTACCTCCGGGGAGGGGCCCTTATGGCTACACCTTC; CDR3 protein: CASSLPPGRGPYGYTF
clone size: NA; J gene: TRBJ2-7; V gene: TRBV27; D gene: NA; CDR3 DNA: TGTGCCAGCAGTTTGGATGCAGGTGGTAAGCAGTACTTC; CDR3 protein: CASSLDAGGKQYF
clone size: NA; J gene: TRBJ2-7; V gene: TRBV30; D gene: TRBD2; CDR3 DNA: TGTGCCTGGAGCTACGGACTAGCGGGTTACGAGCAGTACTTC; CDR3 protein: CAWSYGLAGYEQYF
clone size: NA; J gene: TRBJ2-1; V gene: TRBV6-5; D gene: NA; CDR3 DNA: TGTGCCAGCAAGGGGCGGCGGGAATACAATGAGCAGTTCTTC; CDR3 protein: CASKGRREYNEQFF
clone size: NA; J gene: TRBJ2-7; V gene: TRBV6-5; D gene: NA; CDR3 DNA: TGTGCCAGCAGTTACTGGGGGGGCTTAACTCCCTACGAGCAGTACTTC; CDR3 protein: CASSYWGGLTPYEQYF
clone size: NA; J gene: TRBJ2-2; V gene: TRBV14; D gene: NA; CDR3 DNA: TGTGCCAGCAGCCAGGCAGGGACGAACACCGGGGAGCTGTTTTTT; CDR3 protein: CASSQAGTNTGELFF
clone size: NA; J gene: TRBJ2-7; V gene: TRBV7-9; D gene: NA; CDR3 DNA: TGTGCCAGCAGCTTAGGGACTAACCCCTCCTACGAGCAGTACTTC; CDR3 protein: CASSLGTNPSYEQYF
clone size: NA; J gene: TRBJ1-2; V gene: TRBV6-5; D gene: TRBD1; CDR3 DNA: TGTGCCAGCAAAGGCGGACAGGAGGGTGGCTACACCTTC; CDR3 protein: CASKGGQEGGYTF
clone size: NA; J gene: TRBJ2-1; V gene: TRBV4-3; D gene: TRBD2; CDR3 DNA: TGCGCCAGCAGCCATGAAGGGACTAGCGGCCCCAATGAGCAGTTCTTC; CDR3 protein: CASSHEGTSGPNEQFF
clone size: NA; J gene: TRBJ2-5; V gene: TRBV7-2; D gene: TRBD1; CDR3 DNA: TGTGCCAGCAGCTCATGGACAGGACAAGAGACCCAGTACTTC; CDR3 protein: CASSSWTGQETQYF
clone size: NA; J gene: TRBJ2-7; V gene: TRBV28; D gene: NA; CDR3 DNA: TGTGCCAGCAGTTTATGGGGAGTACCGAGCTCCTACGAGCAGTACTTC; CDR3 protein: CASSLWGVPSSYEQYF